The entry below gives a single T cell receptor (beta chain) sequence along with its context. The sample is drawn from a study of cytomegalovirus exposure and HLA in healthy donors. Both 60 Vbeta primers and 13 Jbeta primers went into the PCR. Method: immunoSEQ multiplex PCR; TCRdb's copy keeps in-frame clones and lacks some. This table holds 120,000 or so clones, 60% to 85% found once. Germline CDR1 is GTSNPN and CDR2 is SVGIG (reference sequence). Trimming cost V 1 base and J 6 bases; bases outside gene matches: 7. The CDR3 is made up of 15 amino acids. What was sequenced was PBMCs. This chain links TRBV30 with TRBJ2-2; 8 nucleotides line up with TRBD1. This clonotype originated in a woman in her sixties or seventies in good health and CMV-seropositive. CDR3 sequence reads: CAWSGQGMGAGELFF. The DNA for the CDR3 is TGTGCCTGGAGTGGACAGGGGATGGGGGCCGGGGAGCTGTTTTTT. Looking up the rest from reference TRBV30 and TRBJ2-2 gives the full variable domain: SQTIHQWPATLVQPVGSPLSLECTVEGTSNPNLYWYRQAAGRGLQLLFYSVGIGQISSEVPQNLSASRPQDRQFILSSKKLLLSDSGFYLCAWSGQGMGAGELFFGEGSRLTVL.